This T cell receptor (beta chain) was obtained from a study of T cells in Graves' hyperthyroidism and ophthalmopathy. RNA transcripts served as the template for amplifying TCR beta CDR3 regions. HTBI primers were the set used in a first-round RT-PCR of the TCR CDR3. TCRdb re-called the multiplex PCR reads with MiXCR, one entry per CDR3 protein. The data show around 490,000 distinct CDR3 sequences, just under 20% seen once. CDR3 size: 13 residues. Germline CDR1 and CDR2: SQVTM and ANQGSEA. V trimming: 3 bases; J trimming: 1 base; junction bases outside the gene matches: 3. V and J are TRBV29-1 and TRBJ2-7; 7 bases fit TRBD1. Sequences were obtained from blood. The source of this sequence is a man aged 35 to 55 with Graves' ophthalmopathy. This chain's CDR3 is CSVEGDRSYEQYF. The CDR3 DNA is TGCAGCGTTGAGGGGGACAGATCCTACGAGCAGTACTTC.